Listed below are T cell receptor beta chains from one sample, sequenced in a study of graft-versus-host responses after intestinal transplantation. Profiled with immunoSEQ multiplex PCR; TCRdb holds only in-frame clones, not every one. The table has fewer than 11,000 clones, roughly 92% seen once. This material consisted of PBMCs, taken about 45 days after intestinal transplantation. These receptors were obtained from a human patient who received an intestinal transplant, so some T cells may come from the graft donor. Each CDR3 is given with its conserved first and last residue. The D gene is left open where the match is weak.

D,J,V,DNA,CDR3
TRBD1,TRBJ1-4,TRBV7-8,TGTGCCAGCAGCTTAACCGGGACAGGGGTTCCAACTAATGAAAAACTGTTTTTT,CASSLTGTGVPTNEKLFF
TRBD1,TRBJ2-3,TRBV10-3,TGTGCCATCAGGAGCCCACAGGGGATGAACACAGATACGCAGTATTTT,CAIRSPQGMNTDTQYF
TRBD1,TRBJ1-2,TRBV5-6,TGTGCCAGCAGCTTGGACTCGTGGCAGGGGGAGTATGGCTACACCTTC,CASSLDSWQGEYGYTF
NA,TRBJ2-3,TRBV15,TGTGCCACCAGCAAAGGTCTGGGAAGCACAGATACGCAGTATTTT,CATSKGLGSTDTQYF
NA,TRBJ1-1,TRBV19,TGTGCCAGTACCGAGGGGAACACTGAAGCTTTCTTT,CASTEGNTEAFF
NA,TRBJ1-1,TRBV7-9,TGTGCCAGCACCCCCTTAGCCGGTTCTGAAGCTTTCTTT,CASTPLAGSEAFF
NA,TRBJ2-7,TRBV12-5,TGTGCTAGTGGTTCGGCGGGCTTCTACGAGCAGTACTTC,CASGSAGFYEQYF
NA,TRBJ1-5,TRBV4-2,TGTGCCAGCAGCCAAGATCTGGGAAATCAGCCCCAGCATTTT,CASSQDLGNQPQHF
NA,TRBJ1-6,TRBV6-5,TGTGCCACCCAGCCGGGGAGGGTCCGTAATTCACCCCTCCACTTT,CATQPGRVRNSPLHF
TRBD2,TRBJ2-5,TRBV18,TGTGCCAGCTCACCTTTCGCGGGGGACCAAGAGACCCAGTACTTC,CASSPFAGDQETQYF
NA,TRBJ1-6,TRBV6-4,TGTGCCAGCAGTGAAGAGGGGCCCCTCCACTTT,CASSEEGPLHF